These 29 T cell receptor beta chains were sequenced from one sample in a study of blood T cell repertoires in COVID-19. Sequenced by immunoSEQ multiplex PCR; TCRdb stores in-frame clones only, minus some. This sample has approximately 110,000 clones, with approximately 87% found just once. Sequenced input: peripheral blood. The receptors derive from a woman in her sixties with acute or convalescent COVID-19.

J is TRBJ2-7 and V is TRBV3-1 (or the pseudogene TRBV3-2), with D possibly being TRBD2 (5 bases). CDR3 length: 13 residues. From germline, CDR1 is LGHDT and CDR2 YNNKEL (reference sequence). The V end lost 4 bases, the J end lost 5 bases, and 12 bases lay between the germline ends. CDR3 sequence: CASSLPAGNEQYF. CDR3 in DNA: TGTGCCAGCAGCCTCCCTGCGGGTAACGAGCAGTACTTC.

The V and J genes are TRBV2 and TRBJ1-6; TRBD1 aligns across 10 bases. Germline trimming cut 7 bases from V and 9 bases from J; bases unmatched to any gene: 3. This CDR3 comprises 13 residues. Germline V lookup: CDR1 SNHLY, CDR2 FYNNEI. CDR3 DNA: TGTGCCAGCATTGGGACAGGGGTTTCACCCCTCCACTTT. Amino acids: CASIGTGVSPLHF.

The chain employs TRBV6-5 and TRBJ1-1, with D unresolved. The V end was cut by 5 bases, the J end by 6 bases, with 13 bases between. The CDR3 sequence is 13 residues long. Germline V gene lookup returns CDR1 MNHEY and CDR2 SVGAGI. CDR3 protein: CASSQPESSEAFF. The CDR3 DNA reads as TGTGCCAGCAGTCAGCCGGAGAGCTCTGAAGCTTTCTTT.

This sequence joins TRBV10-3 and TRBJ2-1; D is uncertain. Per germline, CDR1 ENHRY and CDR2 SYGVKD. This CDR3 comprises 14 residues. V dropped 6 bases and J dropped 5 bases, with 14 bases sitting between them. The CDR3 loop is CAIRSSKANNEQFF. For the CDR3, the DNA is TGTGCCATCAGGAGCTCAAAAGCGAACAATGAGCAGTTCTTC.

The chain recombines TRBV13 with TRBJ2-1, with 13 bases that match TRBD2. V gave up 5 bases and J gave up 6 bases; unmatched junction bases: 4. This CDR3 comprises 15 residues. CDR1 and CDR2 from the germline V gene are PRHDT and FYEKMQ (reference sequence). The CDR3 DNA is TGTGCCAGCAGCGTTGGGACTAGCGGGACCAATGAGCAGTTCTTC. Protein sequence: CASSVGTSGTNEQFF.

The chain is built from TRBV4-1 and TRBJ1-6, with D possibly TRBD1 on 6 matching bases. The CDR3 length is 15 residues. Germline V gene lookup returns CDR1 MGHRA and CDR2 YSYEKL. Trimming cost V 0 bases and J 6 bases, with 9 bases left between them. The CDR3 DNA reads TGCGCCAGCAGCCAAGATAGACAGGCTAATTCACCCCTCCACTTT. Encoded protein: CASSQDRQANSPLHF.

This clone was counted only a few times. CDR3 sequence: CSVSATNYEQYF. The CDR3 nucleotides read TGCAGCGTTAGCGCCACAAACTACGAGCAGTACTTC. The chain has TRBV29-1 and TRBJ2-7, with no clear D. Germline loops: CDR1 SQVTM, CDR2 ANQGSEA. V lost 5 bases and J 3 bases, leaving 11 bases between the germline ends. The CDR3 runs 12 residues.

This clone appeared a single time. The V and J genes are TRBV30 and TRBJ2-2, with TRBD2 matching 14 bases. V trimming: 6 bases; J trimming: 1 base; junction bases outside the gene matches: 7. Germline lookup yields CDR1 GTSNPN and CDR2 SVGIG (reference sequence). This CDR3 contains 17 residues. The CDR3 region is CACPPGTSGGNTGELFF. CDR3 bases: TGTGCCTGCCCCCCCGGGACTAGCGGGGGGAACACCGGGGAGCTGTTTTTT. Full variable domain (remainder filled in from reference TRBV30 and TRBJ2-2): SQTIHQWPATLVQPVGSPLSLECTVEGTSNPNLYWYRQAAGRGLQLLFYSVGIGQISSEVPQNLSASRPQDRQFILSSKKLLLSDSGFYLCACPPGTSGGNTGELFFGEGSRLTVL.

The CDR3 coding sequence is TGTGCCAGCAGCCCAACTACAGATACGCAGTATTTT. Translation gives CASSPTTDTQYF. The chain links TRBV4-2 to TRBJ2-3; D call uncertain. Germline assignment: CDR1 LGHNA and CDR2 YNFKEQ. CDR3 size: 12 residues. Trimming took off 4 bases at V and 3 bases at J, with 5 bases between the two ends.

The V gene is TRBV28, the J gene TRBJ1-6; possible D gene TRBD1, 5 bases. Trimming took off 7 bases at V and 14 bases at J, with 18 bases between the two ends. The CDR3 loop spans 13 amino acids. The germline gives CDR1 MDHEN, CDR2 SYDVKM. The CDR3 coding sequence is TGTGCCAGCATGGAGGGGCAGTCCGTATCCCTCCACTTT. Its protein product is CASMEGQSVSLHF.

This chain links TRBV27 with TRBJ1-2, with 10 bases lining up with TRBD1. V dropped 4 bases and J dropped 4; count of bases not matched to a gene: 0. Germline CDR1 MNHEY, CDR2 SMNVEV (reference sequence). The length of the CDR3 is 13 residues. The chain's CDR3 is CASSWTGGYGYTF. In DNA form, the CDR3 reads TGTGCCAGCAGTTGGACAGGGGGCTATGGCTACACCTTC.

The CDR3 here is CASSQDIPLGAQHF. CDR3 nucleotide sequence: TGCGCCAGCAGCCAAGATATACCGTTAGGGGCCCAGCATTTT. The chain combines TRBV4-1 with TRBJ1-5, with TRBD1 as a possible D gene (5 bases). Germline V lookup: CDR1 MGHRA, CDR2 YSYEKL. The CDR3 contains 14 residues. Trimming shortened V by 0 bases and J by 11 bases, and 14 bases separated the two germline ends.

This clone was recorded a few times. The CDR3 sequence is CATSRDLAGIGTFF. Here the CDR3 DNA reads TGTGCCACCAGCAGAGATCTGGCAGGGATAGGAACTTTCTTT. This chain links TRBV15 with TRBJ1-1; D might be TRBD1 (5 bases). Trimming took 0 bases from V and 12 from J, leaving 17 bases between them. Germline V gene data show CDR1 as LNHNV and CDR2 as YYDKDF (reference sequence). The CDR3 contains 14 residues.

This CDR3 is CATMTGKLGTNEKLFF. In DNA form, the CDR3 reads TGTGCCACCATGACAGGGAAGCTCGGAACTAATGAAAAACTGTTTTTT. This sequence joins TRBV28 and TRBJ1-4; TRBD1 agrees at 7 bases. This CDR3 region has 16 residues. The V gene end was trimmed by 10 bases and the J gene end by 1 base; junction bases not matched to a gene: 12. Germline V gene sequence: CDR1 MDHEN, CDR2 SYDVKM.

The genes are TRBV18 and TRBJ2-1; D unclear. The CDR3 sequence is 14 residues long. The germline V and J ends were trimmed by 0 bases and 9 bases, with 12 bases remaining between them. Germline CDR1 and CDR2: KGHSH and LQKENI. The CDR3 DNA sequence: TGTGCCAGCTCACCACCGATTCTGCCAGGTGAGCAGTTCTTC. It yields the protein CASSPPILPGEQFF. The whole variable domain, filled in from reference TRBV18 and TRBJ2-1, reads NAGVMQNPRHLVRRRGQEARLRCSPMKGHSHVYWYRQLPEEGLKFMVYLQKENIIDESGMPKERFSAEFPKEGPSILRIQQVVRGDSAAYFCASSPPILPGEQFFGPGTRLTVL.

The chain combines TRBV5-1 with TRBJ2-7, with 7 nucleotides matching TRBD2. The V and J ends lost 8 bases and 7 bases, in that order; junction bases with no gene match: 6. This CDR3 has 11 residues. Germline V gene lookup returns CDR1 SGHRS and CDR2 YFSETQ. CDR3 nucleotide sequence: TGCGCCAGACCCGGGGGGTGGGAGCAGTACTTC. Protein product: CARPGGWEQYF.

The V call is TRBV10-3, the J call TRBJ2-3, with D possibly TRBD2 on 5 matching bases. Germline values: CDR1 ENHRY, CDR2 SYGVKD. The V end was cut by 3 bases, the J end by 6 bases, with 10 bases between. This CDR3 has 13 amino acids. The CDR3 region has the DNA TGTGCCATCAGTGAAAAAGCGGAGGATACGCAGTATTTT. This sequence encodes CAISEKAEDTQYF.

V gene TRBV28 combines with J gene TRBJ2-3, with 13 positions matching TRBD2. The CDR3 is 14 residues long. Germline V CDR1 and CDR2: MDHEN, SYDVKM. J was trimmed by 3 bases and V by 8 bases; bases with no gene match: 2. The CDR3 nucleotides are TGTGCCAGCCGGACTAGCGGGAGTACAGATACGCAGTATTTT. Translated, it gives CASRTSGSTDTQYF.

The sample holds a few counts of this clone. This chain joins TRBV6-2 or TRBV6-3 and TRBJ2-2, with D maybe TRBD1 (6 bases). The CDR3 runs 13 residues. Germline lookup yields CDR1 MNHEY and CDR2 SVGEGT. V lost 6 bases, J lost 5 bases, and 10 bases lay in between. The CDR3 nucleotides are TGTGCCAGCAGCGATACAGGGACCGGGGAGCTGTTTTTT. Its translation is CASSDTGTGELFF.

CDR3 amino acids: CASTPSGYQETQYF. As DNA, the CDR3 is TGTGCCAGCACGCCCTCGGGGTACCAAGAGACCCAGTACTTC. The rearrangement links TRBV28 to TRBJ2-5; TRBD2 is a possible D gene (5 bases). This CDR3 contains 14 residues. Trimming removed 7 bases from V and 0 bases from J, with 12 bases in between. In germline, CDR1 is MDHEN, CDR2 SYDVKM.

The genes are TRBV19 and TRBJ2-5; possibly TRBD2 for D (6 bases). The CDR3 totals 14 residues. Trimming removed 10 bases from V and 4 bases from J, with 19 bases in between. Germline V gene lookup returns CDR1 LNHDA and CDR2 SQIVND (reference sequence). The CDR3 loop is CATSPGGSRETQYF. Here the CDR3 DNA reads TGTGCCACCTCCCCTGGGGGGAGCAGAGAGACCCAGTACTTC.

This clone was recorded a few times. This specimen includes other DNA sequences encoding the same CDR3. The J gene is TRBJ1-2, the V gene TRBV28, with TRBD1 matching 8 bases. The CDR3 length is 13 residues. The germline gives CDR1 MDHEN, CDR2 SYDVKM. Unmatched junction bases numbered 6, after V lost 4 bases and J lost 8 bases. CDR3 residues: CASSSGQGGGYTF. As DNA, the CDR3 is TGTGCCAGCAGTTCCGGACAGGGAGGAGGCTACACCTTC.

This sequence joins TRBV30 and TRBJ1-3; D is ambiguous. Germline V gene lookup returns CDR1 GTSNPN and CDR2 SVGIG (reference sequence). The V end was cut by 2 bases, the J end by 1 base, with 9 bases between. The length of the CDR3 is 14 residues. This chain's CDR3 is CAWSPQISGNTIYF. Here the CDR3 DNA reads TGTGCCTGGAGTCCTCAGATATCTGGAAACACCATATATTTT. Complete variable domain (other parts from reference TRBV30 and TRBJ1-3): SQTIHQWPATLVQPVGSPLSLECTVEGTSNPNLYWYRQAAGRGLQLLFYSVGIGQISSEVPQNLSASRPQDRQFILSSKKLLLSDSGFYLCAWSPQISGNTIYFGEGSWLTVV.

This clone showed up just once. V and J are TRBV3-1 (or the pseudogene TRBV3-2) and TRBJ2-3, with TRBD2 matching over 9 bases. This CDR3 comprises 16 residues. In germline, CDR1 is LGHDT, CDR2 YNNKEL (reference sequence). The V gene end was trimmed by 4 bases and the J gene end by 1 base; junction bases not matched to a gene: 6. This chain's CDR3 is CASSPFIAGGTDTQYF. CDR3 sequence (DNA): TGTGCCAGCAGCCCTTTCATAGCGGGGGGCACAGATACGCAGTATTTT.

This clone appeared once. This CDR3 is CASSPDPRGTEAFF. CDR3 coding DNA: TGTGCCAGCAGCCCAGACCCCAGGGGTACTGAAGCTTTCTTT. The chain couples TRBV11-1 to TRBJ1-1; perhaps TRBD1 as D (6 bases). This CDR3 contains 14 residues. V gave up 5 bases and J gave up 5 bases, with 15 bases separating them. Germline CDR1 SGHAT, CDR2 FQDESV (reference sequence).

The chain uses TRBV7-9 and TRBJ2-7, with D possibly TRBD2 on 7 matching bases. V was pared by 4 bases and J by 4 bases, with 17 bases between. The CDR3 contains 15 residues. Germline-derived CDR1 and CDR2 are SEHNR and FQNEAQ (reference sequence). The CDR3 DNA is TGTGCCAGCAGCTCAGAGGGGGGGGCCCCTTACGAGCAGTACTTC. The encoded protein is CASSSEGGAPYEQYF. The entire variable domain, with the rest obtained from reference TRBV7-9 and TRBJ2-7, is as follows: DTGVSQNPRHKITKRGQNVTFRCDPISEHNRLYWYRQTLGQGPEFLTYFQNEAQLEKSRLLSDRFSAERPKGSFSTLEIQRTEQGDSAMYLCASSSEGGAPYEQYFGPGTRLTVT.

This clone was counted only a few times. The V call is TRBV2, the J call TRBJ1-4; 9 bases align to TRBD1. This CDR3 spans 14 amino acids. The germline V gene has CDR1 SNHLY and CDR2 FYNNEI. The V and J ends lost 5 bases and 7 bases, in that order; junction bases with no gene match: 5. CDR3: CASSTTGGVEKLFF. The CDR3 nucleotides read TGTGCCAGCAGTACTACAGGGGGCGTTGAAAAACTGTTTTTT.

The chain couples TRBV6-5 to TRBJ1-2; D remains ambiguous. In germline, CDR1 is MNHEY, CDR2 SVGAGI. This CDR3 spans 14 amino acids. V lost 6 bases, J lost 3 bases, and 14 bases lay in between. The CDR3 reads CASRRGWEDYGYTF. In nucleotides, the CDR3 is TGTGCCAGCAGACGGGGTTGGGAGGACTATGGCTACACCTTC.

The chain combines TRBV7-2 with TRBJ1-5; D is ambiguous. The V gene's germline CDR1 is SGHTA and CDR2 FQGNSA. V lost 2 bases to trimming and J lost 7 bases, with 12 bases between them. The CDR3 sequence is 14 residues long. The CDR3 DNA sequence: TGTGCCAGCAGCTTATATGGCAGGCCCCAGCCCCAGCATTTT. It is translated as CASSLYGRPQPQHF.